The 25 T cell receptor beta chains presented below share a single source sample, sequenced in a study of blood T cell repertoires in COVID-19. Data came from immunoSEQ multiplex PCR; TCRdb stores just in-frame clones and leaves some out. This table holds tens of thousands of clones, 90% found once. The sequencing sample was made of peripheral blood. The receptors here all came from a man aged 18 to 35 with COVID-19, enrolled during active disease.

The chain links TRBV4-1 to TRBJ2-5, with TRBD1 matching over 7 bases. Germline V gene lookup returns CDR1 MGHRA and CDR2 YSYEKL. The J segment lost 0 bases and the V segment lost 1 base, leaving 11 bases of the junction unmatched. The CDR3 is 18 amino acids. CDR3 in amino acids: CASSQGPLLQGYQETQYF. DNA for the CDR3: TGCGCCAGCAGCCAAGGTCCCCTACTACAGGGGTACCAAGAGACCCAGTACTTC.

The J gene is TRBJ1-1, the V gene TRBV7-8; TRBD1 aligns across 7 bases. Germline V gene lookup returns CDR1 SGHVS and CDR2 FQNEAQ. Unmatched junction bases numbered 7, after V lost 4 bases and J lost 11 bases. This CDR3 region has 12 residues. CDR3 in amino acids: CASSSIDREAFF. The CDR3 DNA is TGTGCCAGCAGCTCAATTGACAGGGAGGCTTTCTTT.

This chain links TRBV28 with TRBJ2-1; the D is unclear. V was cut by 2 bases and J by 8 bases, with 13 bases left in between. The CDR3 totals 14 residues. Germline V gene sequence: CDR1 MDHEN, CDR2 SYDVKM. The CDR3 coding sequence is TGTGCCAGCAGTTTACCACTTTTTTCCCATGAGCAGTTCTTC. Protein sequence: CASSLPLFSHEQFF.

The chain is built from TRBV29-1 and TRBJ2-2, with D uncertain. The CDR3 loop spans 14 amino acids. V lost 2 bases and J 0 bases, leaving 7 bases between the germline ends. From germline, CDR1 is SQVTM and CDR2 ANQGSEA. The CDR3 here is CSVEPVANTGELFF. CDR3 DNA sequence: TGCAGCGTTGAACCGGTCGCGAACACCGGGGAGCTGTTTTTT.

V usage is TRBV7-9 and J usage is TRBJ2-2, with D maybe TRBD1 (6 bases). CDR3 length equals 13 residues. Germline V gene sequence: CDR1 SEHNR, CDR2 FQNEAQ (reference sequence). V lost 5 bases and J 5 bases, leaving 9 bases between the germline ends. CDR3 sequence reads: CASSHQGTGELFF. CDR3 nucleotide sequence: TGTGCCAGCAGCCATCAGGGGACCGGGGAGCTGTTTTTT.

V usage is TRBV12-3 or TRBV12-4 and J usage is TRBJ2-1, with D perhaps TRBD1 (5 bases). V shed 3 bases and J shed 6 bases, with 9 bases lying between them. There are 13 residues in the CDR3. This CDR3 is CASSLWQGNEQFF. DNA of the CDR3: TGTGCCAGCAGTTTGTGGCAGGGCAATGAGCAGTTCTTC.

This clone was seen just once. The chain combines TRBV7-9 with TRBJ1-6, with TRBD1 matching 12 bases. The trim removed 5 bases at V and 8 bases at J, leaving 7 bases unmatched. In germline, CDR1 is SEHNR, CDR2 FQNEAQ (reference sequence). CDR3 length equals 16 residues. CDR3 amino acids: CASSPRDRGPYSPLHF. The CDR3 region has the DNA TGTGCCAGCAGCCCCCGGGACAGGGGGCCTTATTCACCCCTCCACTTT.

This chain links TRBV19 with TRBJ2-3, with 8 bases identical to TRBD2. CDR3 length equals 13 residues. V lost 6 bases to trimming and J lost 6 bases; unmatched junction nucleotides: 5. From germline, CDR1 is LNHDA and CDR2 SQIVND (reference sequence). The CDR3 protein is CASSGASGDTQYF. The CDR3 DNA is TGTGCCAGTAGCGGGGCTAGCGGGGATACGCAGTATTTT.

The rearrangement links TRBV27 to TRBJ2-5, with 8 bases matching TRBD1. With V trimmed by 2 bases and J by 4 bases, 3 bases remained unmatched. Germline V gene sequence: CDR1 MNHEY, CDR2 SMNVEV (reference sequence). The CDR3 loop spans 14 amino acids. In DNA form, the CDR3 reads TGTGCCAGCAGTTTACAGGGGGCGGGAGAGACCCAGTACTTC. Protein sequence: CASSLQGAGETQYF.

The chain combines TRBV30 with TRBJ1-6, with D uncertain. The length of the CDR3 is 14 residues. Trimming removed 2 bases at V and 4 bases at J, with 9 bases between. Germline V gene data show CDR1 as GTSNPN and CDR2 as SVGIG (reference sequence). The CDR3 bases are TGTGCCTGGAGTTACGCGGATTATAATTCACCCCTCCACTTT. Its translation is CAWSYADYNSPLHF.

This sequence joins TRBV11-2 and TRBJ1-3, with 9 bases identical to TRBD1. V shed 2 bases and J 5 bases; nucleotides not matched to a gene: 4. The CDR3 length is 15 residues. Germline V gene sequence: CDR1 SGHAT, CDR2 FQNNGV. This CDR3 is CASSLLQGARNTIYF. CDR3 bases: TGTGCCAGCAGCTTACTACAGGGGGCAAGAAACACCATATATTTT.

This clone is a singleton in its sample. The junction does not match germline at one end; this may be a read error. The V call is TRBV7-2, the J call TRBJ1-4; D is perhaps TRBD1 (6 bases). CDR3 length: 13 residues. CDR1 is SGHTA, CDR2 FQGNSA, per germline. The CDR3 DNA follows: TGTGCCAGCTCCAGGGGAACTAATGAAAAACTGCTTTTT. This encodes CASSRGTNEKLLF.

V and J are TRBV6-5 and TRBJ1-1, with D possibly matching TRBD1 (5 bases). There are 12 residues in the CDR3. V shed 5 bases and J shed 8 bases, with 12 bases lying between them. Germline V gene lookup returns CDR1 MNHEY and CDR2 SVGAGI. CDR3 DNA sequence: TGTGCCAGCAGTAGGGGAACCCACGAAGCTTTCTTT. Amino acid sequence: CASSRGTHEAFF.

V usage is TRBV10-1 and J usage is TRBJ1-1, with D hard to call. V dropped 0 bases and J dropped 0 bases, with 11 bases sitting between them. The CDR3 sequence is 16 residues long. CDR1 and CDR2 from the germline V gene are WNHNN and SYGVQD (reference sequence). CDR3 in DNA: TGCGCCAGCAGTGAGTCGATTGCAGGAATGAACACTGAAGCTTTCTTT. Translated, it gives CASSESIAGMNTEAFF.

The V and J genes are TRBV9 and TRBJ1-4; no clear D gene. The CDR3 runs to 13 residues. Germline CDR1 and CDR2: SGDLS and YYNGEE. Trimming stripped 2 bases from V and 6 bases from J, with 8 bases between. The CDR3 loop reads CASSVNPDEKLFF. Here the CDR3 DNA reads TGTGCCAGCAGCGTTAATCCCGATGAAAAACTGTTTTTT.

The chain has TRBV6-5 and TRBJ1-3, with D unclear. V was cut by 6 bases and J by 8 bases, with 8 bases left in between. Looked up from germline, CDR1 is MNHEY and CDR2 is SVGAGI. The CDR3 runs to 11 residues. The CDR3 DNA reads as TGTGCCAGCAGCCGCGCGGACACCATATATTTT. Amino acids: CASSRADTIYF.

The rearrangement joins TRBV5-4 to TRBJ2-2; 14 bases match TRBD2. The CDR3 is 18 residues long. The germline gives CDR1 SGHNT, CDR2 YYREEE (reference sequence). J lost 0 bases, V lost 4 bases, and 5 bases had no gene match. The chain's CDR3 is CASSPRLAGGPNTGELFF. CDR3 sequence (DNA): TGTGCCAGCAGCCCCCGACTAGCGGGAGGGCCGAACACCGGGGAGCTGTTTTTT.

The chain uses TRBV10-2 and TRBJ2-5, with a possible D match to TRBD2 (6 bases). The length of the CDR3 is 16 residues. The V end was cut by 0 bases, the J end by 1 base, with 12 bases between. Germline assignment: CDR1 WSHSY and CDR2 SAAADI. CDR3 amino acids: CASSESRRGPQETQYF. Here the CDR3 DNA reads TGCGCCAGCAGTGAGTCGAGGCGGGGTCCCCAAGAGACCCAGTACTTC.

The chain combines TRBV6-5 with TRBJ1-2; 7 bases map to TRBD1. This CDR3 is 14 amino acids long. Per germline, CDR1 MNHEY and CDR2 SVGAGI. V was clipped by 2 bases and J by 1 base; unmatched bases: 1. CDR3 residues: CASSYRDSNYGYTF. CDR3 coding DNA: TGTGCCAGCAGTTACCGGGACAGTAACTATGGCTACACCTTC.

The chain couples TRBV3-1 (or the pseudogene TRBV3-2) to TRBJ2-6; 10 bases are a match to TRBD1. Germline-derived CDR1 and CDR2 are LGHDT and YNNKEL (reference sequence). The CDR3 covers 18 residues. Germline trimming cut 5 bases from V and 4 bases from J; bases unmatched to any gene: 11. The CDR3 DNA reads as TGTGCCAGCAGCTCCGGGACAGGGGCTTTATCCGGGGCCAACGTCCTGACTTTC. It yields the protein CASSSGTGALSGANVLTF.

The chain employs TRBV9 and TRBJ2-3; 8 nucleotides agree with TRBD2. The germline V gene encodes CDR1 SGDLS and CDR2 YYNGEE. Unmatched junction bases numbered 8, after V lost 5 bases and J lost 3 bases. The CDR3 covers 15 residues. The CDR3 spells CASSVSVAGTDTQYF. The DNA of the CDR3 is TGTGCCAGCAGTGTCTCCGTAGCGGGGACAGATACGCAGTATTTT.

The J gene is TRBJ2-5, the V gene TRBV5-5, with 8 nucleotides matching TRBD2. The ends lost 3 bases at V and 9 bases at J; junction bases unmatched: 13. The V gene's germline CDR1 is SGHKS and CDR2 YYEKEE (reference sequence). The CDR3 has 15 residues. The CDR3, as DNA: TGTGCCAGCAGCTCCGGGACTAGTCGGCTTGGGGCCCAGTACTTC. Its protein is CASSSGTSRLGAQYF.

V usage is TRBV7-9 and J usage is TRBJ1-5; D uncertain. Trimming cost V 8 bases and J 11 bases, with 16 bases left between them. Germline V gene sequence: CDR1 SEHNR, CDR2 FQNEAQ (reference sequence). The CDR3 totals 12 residues. The CDR3 DNA sequence: TGTGCCAGCTCCAAGGGAGTATTGGCCCAGCATTTT. This encodes CASSKGVLAQHF.

This chain uses TRBV19 with TRBJ1-6, with 9 bases that match TRBD1. V was clipped by 6 bases and J by 7 bases; unmatched bases: 4. CDR3 length: 14 amino acids. From germline, CDR1 is LNHDA and CDR2 SQIVND (reference sequence). CDR3 DNA sequence: TGTGCCAGTAGCAGCGGACAGGGGAATTCACCCCTCCACTTT. Its translation is CASSSGQGNSPLHF.

The chain has TRBV4-2 and TRBJ1-2; weak D call: TRBD1 (6 bases). Trimming stripped 1 base from V and 5 bases from J, with 8 bases between. This CDR3 contains 13 residues. Looked up from germline, CDR1 is LGHNA and CDR2 is YNFKEQ. CDR3 sequence: CASSQAQGYGYTF. In DNA, the CDR3 is TGTGCCAGCAGCCAAGCCCAGGGGTATGGCTACACCTTC.